This TCR beta chain was observed in a study of blood T cells in healthy people across ages. The study's findings and limits: From one million sequenced T cells, diversity estimates were lower bounds.

There are 14 residues in the CDR3. The ends lost 3 bases at V and 7 bases at J; junction bases unmatched: 5. Germline CDR1 and CDR2: MDHEN and SYDVKM. This clonotype was detected only a few times. Its antigen remains unknown. A sample-barcoded 5' primer and a J-beta primer mix were used in a second PCR of about 6 to 12 cycles. TCRdb re-derived calls from the 5' RACE reads in MiXCR, one entry per CDR3 protein. Of some 760,000 distinct CDR3 sequences in the sample, just under 25% were seen once. Per sample, a minimum of 7 million PBMCs were isolated. These data are also associated with another study on T cells of mothers and their children. According to that study: There was no detection of any persistent microchimeric T cell clones.

The sample comprised blood. The sequence was collected from a boy aged 5 to 17 in good health. The rearrangement links TRBV28 to TRBJ1-4, with 7 nucleotides matching TRBD1. Here the CDR3 DNA reads TGTGCCAGCAGTTTCTTACAGGGGTGTGAAAAACTGTTTTTT. This codes for CASSFLQGCEKLFF.